This record covers a single TCR beta chain. This clone's antigen is unknown. No base quality information exists; no much larger clone differs at one position. One collaborating source in Seattle enrolled patients while the patients were actively infected and followed the patients over time throughout the course of disease. Each collaborating institution followed its own protocols to collect whole blood in K2EDTA tubes. For TCRbeta analysis, collaborator samples were shipped as frozen whole blood, as isolated PBMCs, or as DNA extracted from either sample type. This sample is drawn from a study of blood T cell repertoires in COVID-19 (TCRdb year 2020). About the study as a whole: Samples covering the acute and convalescent phases of COVID-19 were provided by collaborators in the United States, Italy and Spain. The material from the prospective study consisted of cDNA or gDNA derived from T cells, B-cell-depleted T cells, or PBMCs. Samples were obtained from the ongoing ImmuneRACE study (first 160 participants) and from over 1,000 subjects provided by 6 global collaborators. Deeply sampled blood TCRbeta repertoires from subjects exposed to, actively infected with, or recovered from COVID-19 were included in the dataset. The sample metadata nearly always contained a de-identified subject ID, COVID-19 status, age in years and sex. Where HLA class I and class II types were available, the types were taken from metadata supplied by the sample provider, not from assay-based typing. A freely available public database, intended as a resource for researchers studying the immune response to SARS-CoV-2, is where the repertoires were released.

TCRbeta CDR3 regions were amplified from genomic DNA using the immunoSEQ Assay, a bias-controlled multiplex PCR. The source study handled its data this way. The number of nucleated cells in each sample was estimated from the amplification of reference gene primers within the assay. To quantify the absolute abundance of each unique TCRbeta CDR3 rearrangement, sequence reads were collapsed and filtered. For each sample, productive Simpson clonality was calculated by taking the square root of Simpson's diversity index across productive rearrangements. TCRdb holds this immuneACCESS table with in-frame rearrangements only. Some clones are missing; in checked studies, unresolved V genes explain under half, and the rest has no known cause. For V, J and clone size, that table is used; D and trimming come from the DNA. For this sample there are approximately 250,000 clones; 80% to 95% appear just once. 0.83% of the sample is taken by the ten largest.

The V end gives up 1 base and the J end 1 base, leaving 0 bases in the junction not matched to a gene. For CDR1 and CDR2, the germline V gene lists SGHAT and FQNNGV. The cysteine opens and the phenylalanine closes a CDR3 of 15 amino acids. The retained sequence is limited to the CDR3, 45 bases, with the frame set at the first base. Overall study outcomes, separate from this receptor: How much clinical and demographic metadata was included differed by source and by participant, and the metadata was provided uncurated.

The chain joins TRBV11-2 to TRBJ2-5; TRBD1 fits 10 bases in the junction. The sequence was collected from a man aged 30-40 years with COVID-19, enrolled during active disease. The specimen was peripheral blood. The DNA is as follows: TGTGCCAGCAGCTTAGGACAGGGGGCCCAAGAGACCCAGTACTTC. Translated, it reads CASSLGQGAQETQYF.